These 9 T cell receptor beta chains came from one sample sequenced in a study of technical replicates of blood from several donors. Sequenced by immunoSEQ multiplex PCR; TCRdb stores in-frame clones only, minus some. This table has over 60,000 clones, 93% appearing once. Sample: T cells isolated from PBMCs. The receptors shown here come from a human donor in good health.

The V gene is TRBV11-2, the J gene TRBJ2-1, with 9 bases identical to TRBD2. This CDR3 is built from 15 residues. Trimming removed 7 bases from V and 3 bases from J; junction bases left unmatched: 7. Germline lookup yields CDR1 SGHAT and CDR2 FQNNGV. As DNA, the CDR3 is TGTGCCAGCACTTCGTTAGCGGGGGACTACAATGAGCAGTTCTTC. Translating gives CASTSLAGDYNEQFF.

The chain combines TRBV27 with TRBJ2-2; 11 bases are a match to TRBD1. Germline V gene sequence: CDR1 MNHEY, CDR2 SMNVEV (reference sequence). This CDR3 has 14 residues. The J segment lost 7 bases and the V segment lost 3 bases, leaving 1 base of the junction unmatched. In nucleotides, the CDR3 is TGTGCCAGCAGTTTGGGGACAGGGGGCGGGGAGCTGTTTTTT. Translation: CASSLGTGGGELFF.

V is TRBV5-6 and J is TRBJ2-7; TRBD2 might be the D (5 bases). Per the germline V gene, CDR1 is SGHDT and CDR2 is YYEEEE. V was pared by 5 bases and J by 2 bases, with 11 bases between. The CDR3 is made up of 13 amino acids. As DNA, the CDR3 is TGTGCCAGCAGGCCCGCCGGGGCCTACGAGCAGTACTTC. It is translated as CASRPAGAYEQYF.

The V and J genes are TRBV9 and TRBJ2-3, with 7 bases fitting TRBD2. J was trimmed by 0 bases and V by 2 bases; bases with no gene match: 12. Germline V CDR1 and CDR2: SGDLS, YYNGEE. The CDR3 is 18 residues long. CDR3 protein: CASSVGDGGTLSTDTQYF. CDR3 sequence (DNA): TGTGCCAGCAGCGTTGGTGACGGGGGGACCCTAAGCACAGATACGCAGTATTTT. The full variable domain, its missing parts supplied by reference TRBV9 and TRBJ2-3, is DSGVTQTPKHLITATGQRVTLRCSPRSGDLSVYWYQQSLDQGLQFLIQYYNGEERAKGNILERFSAQQFPDLHSELNLSSLELGDSALYFCASSVGDGGTLSTDTQYFGPGTRLTVL.

The chain uses TRBV5-1 and TRBJ1-1; D gene ambiguous. CDR1 and CDR2 from the germline V gene are SGHRS and YFSETQ. There are 16 residues in the CDR3. Deletions cut 0 bases from V and 2 bases from J, with 14 bases between. CDR3 sequence (DNA): TGCGCCAGCAGCTTGGCCAGAGGTCCCTTAAACACTGAAGCTTTCTTT. Amino acid sequence: CASSLARGPLNTEAFF.

This clone was detected only once. The chain couples TRBV19 to TRBJ1-5; D ambiguous. CDR1 is LNHDA, CDR2 SQIVND, per germline (reference sequence). V was trimmed by 5 bases and J by 7 bases, leaving 12 bases between them. The CDR3 sequence is 13 residues long. CDR3 nucleotide sequence: TGTGCCAGTAGTCCTCCCGGGGTCCAGCCCCAGCATTTT. It encodes CASSPPGVQPQHF.

The rearrangement uses TRBV25-1 and TRBJ1-2; unclear D gene. The CDR3 is made up of 15 amino acids. The V end was cut by 3 bases, the J end by 4 bases, with 15 bases between. In germline, CDR1 is MGHDK, CDR2 SYGVNS. CDR3 nucleotides: TGTGCCAGCAGTGATACCCCGAATGGAGGCTATGGCTACACCTTC. Amino acid sequence: CASSDTPNGGYGYTF.

The chain carries TRBV6-1 and TRBJ2-7, with D perhaps TRBD1 (7 bases). The CDR3 has 18 residues. Germline lookup yields CDR1 MNHNS and CDR2 SASEGT. V lost 4 bases and J 0 bases, leaving 22 bases between the germline ends. The CDR3 nucleotides read TGTGCCAGCAGTGCGGAACCTCAGGGGGGCGTGAGCTCCTACGAGCAGTACTTC. This encodes CASSAEPQGGVSSYEQYF.

This chain uses TRBV5-6 with TRBJ2-7, with 12 bases that match TRBD2. Unmatched junction bases numbered 7, after V lost 5 bases and J lost 4 bases. The CDR3 sequence is 15 residues long. The germline gives CDR1 SGHDT, CDR2 YYEEEE. The CDR3 DNA reads TGTGCCAGCAGACAACTAGCGGGAGGTCGATACGAGCAGTACTTC. This encodes CASRQLAGGRYEQYF.